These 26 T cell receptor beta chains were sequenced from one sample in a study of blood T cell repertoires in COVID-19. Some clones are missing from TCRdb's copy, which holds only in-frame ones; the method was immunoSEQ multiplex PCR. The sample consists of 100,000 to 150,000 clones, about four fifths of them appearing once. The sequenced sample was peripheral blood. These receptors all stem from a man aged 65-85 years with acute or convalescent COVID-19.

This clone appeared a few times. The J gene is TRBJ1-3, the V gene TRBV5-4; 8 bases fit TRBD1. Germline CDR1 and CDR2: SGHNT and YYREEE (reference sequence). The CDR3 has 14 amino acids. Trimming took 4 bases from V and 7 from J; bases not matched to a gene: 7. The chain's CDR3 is CASSPRQGSNTIYF. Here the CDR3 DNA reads TGTGCCAGCAGCCCCCGACAGGGGAGCAACACCATATATTTT.

The CDR3 DNA reads TGTGCCAGCAGCTTAGCAGGGGGCGCCAGGGATGAGCAGTTCTTC. Translating it yields CASSLAGGARDEQFF. The chain is built from TRBV11-3 and TRBJ2-1; 8 bases agree with TRBD1. The ends lost 1 base at V and 8 bases at J; junction bases unmatched: 7. This CDR3 is built from 15 residues. Per the germline V gene, CDR1 is SGHNT and CDR2 is YENEEA.

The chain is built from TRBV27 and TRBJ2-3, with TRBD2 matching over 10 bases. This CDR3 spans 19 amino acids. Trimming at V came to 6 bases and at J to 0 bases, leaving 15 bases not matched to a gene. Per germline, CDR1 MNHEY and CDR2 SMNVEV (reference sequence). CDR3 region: CASRTRLPRLAGSTDTQYF. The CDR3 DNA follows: TGTGCCAGCAGGACCAGACTCCCCAGACTAGCGGGTAGCACAGATACGCAGTATTTT.

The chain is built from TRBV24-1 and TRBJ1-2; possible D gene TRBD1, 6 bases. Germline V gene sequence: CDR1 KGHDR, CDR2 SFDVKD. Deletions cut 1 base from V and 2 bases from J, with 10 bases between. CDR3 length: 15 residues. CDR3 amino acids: CATSDLRGGNYGYTF. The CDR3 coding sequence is TGTGCCACCAGTGATTTACGGGGGGGCAACTATGGCTACACCTTC.

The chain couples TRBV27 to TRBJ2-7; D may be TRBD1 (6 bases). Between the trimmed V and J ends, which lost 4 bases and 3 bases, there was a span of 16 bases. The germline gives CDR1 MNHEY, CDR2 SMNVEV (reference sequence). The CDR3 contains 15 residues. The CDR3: CASSYRANIYYEQYF. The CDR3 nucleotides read TGTGCCAGCAGTTACAGGGCCAACATCTACTACGAGCAGTACTTC.

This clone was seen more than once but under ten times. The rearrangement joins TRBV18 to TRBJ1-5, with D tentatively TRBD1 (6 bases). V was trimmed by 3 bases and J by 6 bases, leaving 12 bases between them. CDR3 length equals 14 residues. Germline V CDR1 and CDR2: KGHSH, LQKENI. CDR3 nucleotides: TGTGCCAGCTCACCTTTGAAACAGGGTCAGCCCCAGCATTTT. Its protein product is CASSPLKQGQPQHF.

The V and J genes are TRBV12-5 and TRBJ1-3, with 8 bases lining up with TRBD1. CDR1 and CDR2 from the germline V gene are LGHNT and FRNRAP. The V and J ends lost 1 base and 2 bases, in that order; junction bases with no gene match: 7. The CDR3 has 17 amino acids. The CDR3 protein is CASGLGAGGAAGNTIYF. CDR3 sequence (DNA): TGTGCTAGTGGTTTGGGGGCAGGGGGCGCAGCTGGAAACACCATATATTTT. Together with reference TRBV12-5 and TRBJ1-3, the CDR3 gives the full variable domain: DARVTQTPRHKVTEMGQEVTMRCQPILGHNTVFWYRQTMMQGLELLAYFRNRAPLDDSGMPKDRFSAEMPDATLATLKIQPSEPRDSAVYFCASGLGAGGAAGNTIYFGEGSWLTVV.

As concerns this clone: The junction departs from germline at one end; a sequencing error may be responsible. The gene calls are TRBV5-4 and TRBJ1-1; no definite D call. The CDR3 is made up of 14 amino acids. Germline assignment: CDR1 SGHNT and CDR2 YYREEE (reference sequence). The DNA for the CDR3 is TGTGCCAGCAGTTTGGGCGGGTTTAAGGCTGAAGCTTTCTTT. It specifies CASSLGGFKAEAFF.

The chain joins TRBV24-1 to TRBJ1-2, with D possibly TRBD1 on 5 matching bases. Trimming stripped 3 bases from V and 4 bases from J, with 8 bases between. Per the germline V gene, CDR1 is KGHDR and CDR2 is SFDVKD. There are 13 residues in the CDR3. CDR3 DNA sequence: TGTGCCACCAGTGATGGGGCAGGCTATGGCTACACCTTC. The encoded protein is CATSDGAGYGYTF.

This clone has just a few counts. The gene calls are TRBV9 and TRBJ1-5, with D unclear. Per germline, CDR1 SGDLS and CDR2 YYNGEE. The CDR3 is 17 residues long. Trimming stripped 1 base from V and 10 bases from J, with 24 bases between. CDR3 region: CASSVKEYPTRRGPQHF. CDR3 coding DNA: TGTGCCAGCAGCGTAAAAGAGTACCCCACCCGCCGAGGACCCCAGCATTTT.

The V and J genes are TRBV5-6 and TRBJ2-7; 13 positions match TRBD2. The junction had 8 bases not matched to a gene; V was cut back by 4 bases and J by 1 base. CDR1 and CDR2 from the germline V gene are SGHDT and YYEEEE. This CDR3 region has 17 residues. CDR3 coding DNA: TGTGCCAGCAGCCCTGGACTAGCGGGGGCCCTATCCTACGAGCAGTACTTC. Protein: CASSPGLAGALSYEQYF.

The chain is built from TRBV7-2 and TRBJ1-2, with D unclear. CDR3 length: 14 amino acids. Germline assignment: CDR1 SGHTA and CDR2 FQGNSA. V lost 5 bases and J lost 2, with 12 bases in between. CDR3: CASSPWTGNYGYTF. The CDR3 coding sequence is TGTGCCAGCAGCCCTTGGACGGGGAACTATGGCTACACCTTC.

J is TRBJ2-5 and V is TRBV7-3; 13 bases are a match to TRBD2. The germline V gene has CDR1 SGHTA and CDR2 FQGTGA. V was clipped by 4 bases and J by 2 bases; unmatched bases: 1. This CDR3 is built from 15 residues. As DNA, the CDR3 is TGTGCCAGCAGCTCGGGACTAGCGGGGCAAGAGACCCAGTACTTC. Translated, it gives CASSSGLAGQETQYF.

DNA of the CDR3: TGTGCCAGCAGTTTCACGAGGGGGCCTGGATATGGCTACACCTTC. It is translated as CASSFTRGPGYGYTF. V is TRBV27 and J is TRBJ1-2; 7 positions match TRBD1. Germline loops: CDR1 MNHEY, CDR2 SMNVEV (reference sequence). The CDR3 loop spans 15 amino acids. J lost 5 bases, V lost 3 bases, and 9 bases had no gene match.

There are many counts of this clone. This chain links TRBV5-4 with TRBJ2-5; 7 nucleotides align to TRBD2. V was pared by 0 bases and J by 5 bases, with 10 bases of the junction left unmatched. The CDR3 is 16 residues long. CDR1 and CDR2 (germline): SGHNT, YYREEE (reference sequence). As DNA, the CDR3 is TGTGCCAGCAGCTTGGCCGGTGCGGGGGATGGGGAGACCCAGTACTTC. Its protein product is CASSLAGAGDGETQYF. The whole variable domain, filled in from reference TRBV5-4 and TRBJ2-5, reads ETGVTQSPTHLIKTRGQQVTLRCSSQSGHNTVSWYQQALGQGPQFIFQYYREEENGRGNFPPRFSGLQFPNYSSELNVNALELDDSALYLCASSLAGAGDGETQYFGPGTRLLVL.

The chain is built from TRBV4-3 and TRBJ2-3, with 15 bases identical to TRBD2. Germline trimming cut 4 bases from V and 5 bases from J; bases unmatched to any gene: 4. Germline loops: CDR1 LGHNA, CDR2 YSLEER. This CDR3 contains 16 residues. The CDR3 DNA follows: TGCGCCAGCAGCCTCGCGGGACTAGCGGGGGGAGATACGCAGTATTTT. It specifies CASSLAGLAGGDTQYF.

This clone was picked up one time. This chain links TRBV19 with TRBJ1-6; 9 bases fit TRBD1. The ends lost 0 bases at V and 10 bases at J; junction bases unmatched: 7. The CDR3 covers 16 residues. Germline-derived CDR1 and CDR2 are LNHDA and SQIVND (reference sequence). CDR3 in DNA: TGTGCCAGTAGTATAGATCAGCGGACAGGGGACTCACCCCTCCACTTT. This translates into CASSIDQRTGDSPLHF.

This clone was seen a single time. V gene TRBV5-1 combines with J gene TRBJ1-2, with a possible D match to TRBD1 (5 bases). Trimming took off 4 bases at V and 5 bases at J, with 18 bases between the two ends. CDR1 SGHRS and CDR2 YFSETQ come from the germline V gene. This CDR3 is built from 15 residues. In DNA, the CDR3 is TGCGCCAGCAGCAGCCAAACCGGGGGAATTTATGGCTACACCTTC. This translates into CASSSQTGGIYGYTF.

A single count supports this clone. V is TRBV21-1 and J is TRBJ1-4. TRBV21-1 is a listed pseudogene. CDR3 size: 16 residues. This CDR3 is CASRRRDREGNEKLFF. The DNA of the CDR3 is TGTGCCAGCAGGCGGCGGGACCGGGAGGGTAATGAAAAACTGTTTTTT.

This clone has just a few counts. The CDR3 sequence is CARGQPCFPPTYEQYF. The CDR3 DNA reads as TGTGCCAGGGGGCAGCCCTGTTTTCCACCCACCTACGAGCAGTACTTC. V is TRBV27 and J is TRBJ2-7, with TRBD1 as a possible D gene (5 bases). This CDR3 is built from 16 residues. Germline V gene sequence: CDR1 MNHEY, CDR2 SMNVEV (reference sequence). With 9 bases removed from V and 2 bases from J, the gap between germline ends came to 23 bases.

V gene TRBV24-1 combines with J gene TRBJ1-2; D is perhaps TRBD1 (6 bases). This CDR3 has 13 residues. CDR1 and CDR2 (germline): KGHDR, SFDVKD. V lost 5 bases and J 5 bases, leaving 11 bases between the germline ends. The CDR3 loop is CATSVSQGYGYTF. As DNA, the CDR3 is TGTGCCACCAGTGTGTCACAGGGTTATGGCTACACCTTC.

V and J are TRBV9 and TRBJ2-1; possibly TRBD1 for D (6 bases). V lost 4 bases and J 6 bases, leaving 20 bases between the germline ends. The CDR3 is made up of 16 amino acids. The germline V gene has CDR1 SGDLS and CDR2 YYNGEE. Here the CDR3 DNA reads TGTGCCAGCAGCTCCGGCGGAGGACAGAGGACCAATGAGCAGTTCTTC. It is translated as CASSSGGGQRTNEQFF.

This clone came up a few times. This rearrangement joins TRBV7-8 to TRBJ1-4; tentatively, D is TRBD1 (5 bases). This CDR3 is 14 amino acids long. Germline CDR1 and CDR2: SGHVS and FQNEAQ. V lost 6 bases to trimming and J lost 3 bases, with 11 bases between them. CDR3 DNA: TGTGCCAGCAGTCTCGGGGGTGCTAATGAAAAACTGTTTTTT. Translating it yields CASSLGGANEKLFF. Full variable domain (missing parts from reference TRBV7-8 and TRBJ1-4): GAGVSQSPRYKVAKRGQDVALRCDPISGHVSLFWYQQALGQGPEFLTYFQNEAQLDKSGLPSDRFFAERPEGSVSTLKIQRTQQEDSAVYLCASSLGGANEKLFFGSGTQLSVL.

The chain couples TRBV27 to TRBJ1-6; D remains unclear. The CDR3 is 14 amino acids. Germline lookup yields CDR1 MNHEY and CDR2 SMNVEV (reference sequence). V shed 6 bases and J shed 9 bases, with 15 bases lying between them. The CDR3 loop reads CASSPAGGGSPLHF. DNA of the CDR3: TGTGCCAGCAGCCCTGCGGGCGGAGGTTCACCCCTCCACTTT.

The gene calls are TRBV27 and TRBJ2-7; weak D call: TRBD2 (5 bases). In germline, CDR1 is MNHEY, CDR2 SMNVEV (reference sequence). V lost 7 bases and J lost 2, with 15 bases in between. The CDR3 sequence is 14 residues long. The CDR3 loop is CASTPGIPPYEQYF. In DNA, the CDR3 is TGTGCCAGCACCCCGGGAATCCCTCCCTACGAGCAGTACTTC.

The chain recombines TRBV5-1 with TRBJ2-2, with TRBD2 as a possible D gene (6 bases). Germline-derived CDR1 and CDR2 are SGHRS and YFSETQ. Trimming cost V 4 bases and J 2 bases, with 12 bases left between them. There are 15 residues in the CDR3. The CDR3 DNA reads TGCGCCAGCAGCGTTGGGGGGACCAACACCGGGGAGCTGTTTTTT. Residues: CASSVGGTNTGELFF.